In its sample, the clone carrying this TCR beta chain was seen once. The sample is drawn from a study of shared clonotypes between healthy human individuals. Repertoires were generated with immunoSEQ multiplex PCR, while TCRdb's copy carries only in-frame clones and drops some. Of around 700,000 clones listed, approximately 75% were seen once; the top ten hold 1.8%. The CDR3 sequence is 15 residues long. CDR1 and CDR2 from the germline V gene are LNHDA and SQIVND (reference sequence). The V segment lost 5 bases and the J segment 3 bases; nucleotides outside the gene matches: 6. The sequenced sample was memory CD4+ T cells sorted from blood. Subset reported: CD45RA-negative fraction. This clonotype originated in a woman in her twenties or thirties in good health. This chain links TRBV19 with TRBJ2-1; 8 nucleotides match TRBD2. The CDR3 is CASSRGLAGYNEQFF. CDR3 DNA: TGTGCCAGTAGTCGCGGTCTAGCGGGCTACAATGAGCAGTTCTTC.